The T cell receptor beta chain under discussion was sequenced for a study of CD8+ T cells in alopecia areata. Study-wide background: Each day, treated patients took oral tofacitinib twice, at 5 to 10 mg per dose.

Study results and limitations: Scalp lesions, especially in alopecia totalis/universalis, had higher clonality than normal scalp.

Germline lookup yields CDR1 MNHEY and CDR2 SVGAGI. CDR3 length: 11 residues. The ends were cut back, 8 bases at V and 2 bases at J, with 6 bases in the middle. A word on this clone: The target antigen is unknown.

Following extraction, RNA underwent reverse transcription to cDNA, which served as the sequencing template. Produced via immunoSEQ multiplex PCR; TCRdb's table is partial and in-frame only. The table records 69,000 or so clones, approximately 64% of them present only once. The chain uses TRBV6-5 and TRBJ2-5; D not resolved. This specimen was CD8+ T cells sorted from blood, taken at week 0. This receptor was taken from a human donor with alopecia areata. The CDR3, as DNA: TGTGCCAGCCAGGTACAAGAGACCCAGTACTTC. It yields the protein CASQVQETQYF.